The present T cell receptor (beta chain) was sequenced within a study of memory CD4+ T cells and cytomegalovirus serostatus. Methods used by the authors: After removing out-of-frame reads, around 2,100,000 distinct TCRbeta sequences remained. Sequencing used immunoSEQ multiplex PCR; TCRdb keeps in-frame clones, though not all of them. The DNA was the basis for D and trimming; V, J and clone size are from that table. This sample has 35,000 to 50,000 clones; 65% to 85% occur once, and the top ten carry under 0.7%. The sort gate was single viable CD3+CD4+CD8-CD45RO+ cells for memory CD4+ T cells. V dropped 10 bases and J dropped 1; count of bases not matched to a gene: 2. The length of the CDR3 is 14 residues. Germline V gives CDR1 SNHLY, CDR2 FYNNEI.

This chain connects TRBV2 to TRBJ2-3, with TRBD2 matching over 13 bases. The TCR sequence derives from an adult in good health and CMV-seronegative. The specimen sequenced was memory CD4+ T cells from blood. DNA of the CDR3: TGTGCCAAGACTAGCGGGGGGCGCACAGATACGCAGTATTTT. It translates to CAKTSGGRTDTQYF.